This T cell receptor beta chain was sequenced during a study of cytomegalovirus exposure and HLA in healthy donors. Notes on the study in general: Cytomegalovirus association was assigned to over 150 TCR beta chains. Presence/absence analyses assumed roughly uniform sequencing depth across donors.

From germline, CDR1 is SGHVS and CDR2 FQNEAQ. The V end was cut by 0 bases, the J end by 1 base, with 16 bases between. This CDR3 comprises 18 residues. Points on this clone: What it recognizes is unknown.

This PCR relied on a set of 60 Vbeta primers and 13 Jbeta primers. The method was immunoSEQ multiplex PCR; TCRdb's version includes in-frame clones alone and lacks a portion of them. Of over 200,000 clones detected, about 77% appear once; the ten largest clones hold 1.5% to 2%. The J gene is TRBJ1-5, the V gene TRBV7-8; no reliable D call. The sample was PBMCs. The sequence was collected from a woman in her twenties or thirties in good health and CMV-seronegative. The CDR3 loop reads CASSLARGLAISNQPQHF. Written as DNA, the CDR3 is TGTGCCAGCAGCTTAGCTCGAGGGCTGGCTATCAGCAATCAGCCCCAGCATTTT.